This T cell receptor beta chain was profiled in a study of blood T cell repertoires in COVID-19. Across the study: Researchers got acute and convalescent COVID-19 samples from the United States, Italy and Spain. The cDNA or gDNA used as material had been derived from T cells, B-cell-depleted T cells, or PBMCs.

The junction had 8 bases not matched to a gene; V was cut back by 5 bases and J by 7 bases. CDR3 length: 15 residues. Germline V CDR1 and CDR2: SGHTA, FQGNSA. This clone was seen once. Per the original methods: Estimation of nucleated cell counts relied on the amplification of reference gene primers. The repertoire was sequenced with immunoSEQ multiplex PCR; TCRdb's copy has only in-frame clones and lacks some. V and J calls plus clone size are reproduced from that table; the DNA served to infer D and trimming. Of roughly 55,000 clones listed, roughly 79% were seen once; the top ten hold 15%. Sequenced sample: peripheral blood. The receptor's source is a human donor with active or convalescent COVID-19. The donor label of this sample is uncertain. The J gene is TRBJ1-6, the V gene TRBV7-2, with 7 nucleotides matching TRBD1. The CDR3 nucleotides are TGTGCCAGCAGCCCCCAGACAGGGCCGAATTCACCCCTCCACTTT. It yields the protein CASSPQTGPNSPLHF. The full variable domain, completed using reference TRBV7-2 and TRBJ1-6, is GAGVSQSPSNKVTEKGKDVELRCDPISGHTALYWYRQSLGQGLEFLIYFQGNSAPDKSGLPSDRFSAERTGGSVSTLTIQRTQQEDSAVYLCASSPQTGPNSPLHFGNGTRLTVT.